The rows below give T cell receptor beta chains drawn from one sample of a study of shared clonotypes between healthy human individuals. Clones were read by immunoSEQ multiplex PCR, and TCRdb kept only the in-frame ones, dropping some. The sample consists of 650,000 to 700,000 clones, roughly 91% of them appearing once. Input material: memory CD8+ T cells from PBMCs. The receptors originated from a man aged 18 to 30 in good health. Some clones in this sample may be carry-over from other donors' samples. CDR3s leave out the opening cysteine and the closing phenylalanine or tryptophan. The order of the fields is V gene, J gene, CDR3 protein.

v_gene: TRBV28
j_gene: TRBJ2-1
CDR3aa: ASSQRTGRTSYNEQF

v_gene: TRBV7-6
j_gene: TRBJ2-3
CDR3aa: ASIEAVGTDTQY

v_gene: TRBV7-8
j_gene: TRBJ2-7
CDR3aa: ASSLSEFPYEQY

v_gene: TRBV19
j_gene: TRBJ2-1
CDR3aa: ASSPSGPYNEQF

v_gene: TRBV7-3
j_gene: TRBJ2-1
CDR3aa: ASSLGGLGQF

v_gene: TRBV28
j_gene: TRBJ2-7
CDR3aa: ASSLGQGGNYEQY

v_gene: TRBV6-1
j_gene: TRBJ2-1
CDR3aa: ASSEGTVIFNEQF

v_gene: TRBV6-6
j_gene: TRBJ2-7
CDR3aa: ASNEHDLVGPYEQY

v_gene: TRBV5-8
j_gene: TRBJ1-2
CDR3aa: ASSLSHIGNFGYT

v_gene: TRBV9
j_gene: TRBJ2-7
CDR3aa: ASSVGYRTGEREQY

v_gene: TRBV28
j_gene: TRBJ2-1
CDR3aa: ASSFLGGPGYNEQF

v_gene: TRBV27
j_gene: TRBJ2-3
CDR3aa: ASSLWPSGSPDTQY

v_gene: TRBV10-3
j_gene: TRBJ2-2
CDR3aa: AISGASGSIMGELF

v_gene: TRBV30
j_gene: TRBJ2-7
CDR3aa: AWIPPDRSPYEQY

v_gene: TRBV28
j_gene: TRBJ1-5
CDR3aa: ASRTEDSNQPQH

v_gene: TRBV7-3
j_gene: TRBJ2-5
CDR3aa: ASSLTGGKETQY

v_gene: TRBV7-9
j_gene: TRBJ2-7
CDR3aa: ASSAGASYEQY

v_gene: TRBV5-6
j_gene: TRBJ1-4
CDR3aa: ASSLAGGEGEKLF

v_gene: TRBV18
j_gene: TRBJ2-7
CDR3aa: ASSPDSYEQY

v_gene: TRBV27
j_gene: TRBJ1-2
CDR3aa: ASSYRGDGGDYGYT

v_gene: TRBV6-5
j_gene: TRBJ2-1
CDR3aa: ASRPTRQIYNEQF

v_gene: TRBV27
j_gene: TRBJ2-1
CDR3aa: ASTNGPNNEQF

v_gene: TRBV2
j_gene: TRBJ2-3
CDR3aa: ASSLVTSGNTDTQY

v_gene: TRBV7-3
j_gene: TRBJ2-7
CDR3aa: ASSLTDSYEQY

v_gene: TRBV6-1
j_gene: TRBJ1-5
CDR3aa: ASSASLHGPQH

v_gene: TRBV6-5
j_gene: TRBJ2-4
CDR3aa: ASSSPSDIQY

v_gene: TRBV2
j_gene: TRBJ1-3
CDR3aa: ASSERYSGNTIY

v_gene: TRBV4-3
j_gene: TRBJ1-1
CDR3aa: ASGEGPKITEAF

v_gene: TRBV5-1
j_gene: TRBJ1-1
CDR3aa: ASSWDRAVMNTEAF

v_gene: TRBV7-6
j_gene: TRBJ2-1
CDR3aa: ASSSRQGGNEQF

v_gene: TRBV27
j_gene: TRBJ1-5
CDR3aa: ASSLAGVFSNQPQH

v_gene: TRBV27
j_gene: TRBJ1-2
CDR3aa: ASSLGAGYGYT

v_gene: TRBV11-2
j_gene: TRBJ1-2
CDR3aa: ASSLPGQINYGYT

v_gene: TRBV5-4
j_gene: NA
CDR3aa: ASSLDLGTGVSEQY

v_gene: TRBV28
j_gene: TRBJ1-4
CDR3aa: ASSLTITTNEKLF

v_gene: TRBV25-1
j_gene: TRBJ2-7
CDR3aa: ASSEKSGGADYEQY

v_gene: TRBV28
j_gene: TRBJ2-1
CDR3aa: ASSLRKREPSYNEQF

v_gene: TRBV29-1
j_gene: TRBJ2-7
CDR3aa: SVSLTSGQAYEQY

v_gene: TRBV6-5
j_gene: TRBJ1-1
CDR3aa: ASTTGGVTF

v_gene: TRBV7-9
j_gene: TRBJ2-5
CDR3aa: ASSPSLTKQETQY

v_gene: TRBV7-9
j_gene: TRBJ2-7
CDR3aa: ASNRGPSSYEQY

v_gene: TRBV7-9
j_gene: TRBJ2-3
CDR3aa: ASSTSPEINTDTQY